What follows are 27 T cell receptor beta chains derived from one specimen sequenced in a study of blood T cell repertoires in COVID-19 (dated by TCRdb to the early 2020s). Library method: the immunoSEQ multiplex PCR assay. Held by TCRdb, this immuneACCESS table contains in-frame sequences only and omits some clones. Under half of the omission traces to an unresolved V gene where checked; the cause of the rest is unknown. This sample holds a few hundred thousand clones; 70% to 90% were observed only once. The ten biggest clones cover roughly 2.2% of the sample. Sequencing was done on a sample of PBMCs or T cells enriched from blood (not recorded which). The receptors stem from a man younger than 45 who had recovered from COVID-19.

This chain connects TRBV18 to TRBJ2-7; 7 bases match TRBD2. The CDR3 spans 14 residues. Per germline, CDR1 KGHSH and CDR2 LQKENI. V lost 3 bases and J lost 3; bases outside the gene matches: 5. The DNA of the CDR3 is TGTGCCAGCTCACCCCCGCCGGGAGGCTACGAGCAGTACTTC. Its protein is CASSPPPGGYEQYF.

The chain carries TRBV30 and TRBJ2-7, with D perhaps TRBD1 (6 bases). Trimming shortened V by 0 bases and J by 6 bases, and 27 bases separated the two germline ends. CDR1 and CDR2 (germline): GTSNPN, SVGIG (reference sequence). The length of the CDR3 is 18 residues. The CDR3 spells CAWSVLKGSLGALPEQYF. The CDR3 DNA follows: TGTGCCTGGAGTGTACTCAAAGGTAGCTTGGGGGCGCTTCCCGAGCAGTACTTC.

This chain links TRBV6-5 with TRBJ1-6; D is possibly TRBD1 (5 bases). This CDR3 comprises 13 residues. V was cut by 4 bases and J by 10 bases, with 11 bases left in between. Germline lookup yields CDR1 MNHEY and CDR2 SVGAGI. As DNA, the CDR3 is TGTGCCAGCAGTTTAGGAGGGGACTCACCCCTCCACTTT. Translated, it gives CASSLGGDSPLHF.

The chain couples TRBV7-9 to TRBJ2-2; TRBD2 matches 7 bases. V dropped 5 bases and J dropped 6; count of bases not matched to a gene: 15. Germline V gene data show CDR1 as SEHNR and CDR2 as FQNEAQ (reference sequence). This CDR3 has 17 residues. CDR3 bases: TGTGCCAGCAGCCGGTCCTGGGAGGGATTTGACCCCGGGGAGCTGTTTTTT. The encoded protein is CASSRSWEGFDPGELFF.

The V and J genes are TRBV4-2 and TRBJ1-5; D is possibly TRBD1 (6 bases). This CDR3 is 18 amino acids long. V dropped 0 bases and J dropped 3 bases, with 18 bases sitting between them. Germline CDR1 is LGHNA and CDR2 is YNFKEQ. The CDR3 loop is CASSQDLARGPLNQPQHF. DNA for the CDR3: TGTGCCAGCAGCCAAGATTTGGCCAGGGGCCCTCTCAATCAGCCCCAGCATTTT.

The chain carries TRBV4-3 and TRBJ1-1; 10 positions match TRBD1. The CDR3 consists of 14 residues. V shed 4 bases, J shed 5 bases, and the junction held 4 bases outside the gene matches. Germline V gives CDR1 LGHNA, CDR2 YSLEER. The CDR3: CASSPWTGGTEAFF. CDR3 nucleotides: TGCGCCAGCAGCCCTTGGACAGGGGGAACTGAAGCTTTCTTT.

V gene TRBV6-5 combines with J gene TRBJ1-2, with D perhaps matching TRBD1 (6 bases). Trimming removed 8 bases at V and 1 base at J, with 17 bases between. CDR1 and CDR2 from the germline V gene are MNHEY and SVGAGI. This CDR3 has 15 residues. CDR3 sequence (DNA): TGTGCCAGCGGAGGACAGCTACGAAATAACTATGGCTACACCTTC. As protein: CASGGQLRNNYGYTF.

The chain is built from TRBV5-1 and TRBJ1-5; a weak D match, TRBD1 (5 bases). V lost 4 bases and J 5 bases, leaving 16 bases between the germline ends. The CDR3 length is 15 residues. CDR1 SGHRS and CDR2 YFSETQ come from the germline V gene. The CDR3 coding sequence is TGCGCCAGCAGCGTCGACAGCGCCCCAGATCAGCCCCAGCATTTT. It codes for CASSVDSAPDQPQHF.

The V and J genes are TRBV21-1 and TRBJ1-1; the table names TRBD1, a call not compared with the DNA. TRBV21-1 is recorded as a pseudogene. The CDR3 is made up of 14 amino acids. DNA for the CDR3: TGTGCCAGCAGGACGGGACAGCAAAACACTGAAGCTTTCTTT. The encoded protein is CASRTGQQNTEAFF.

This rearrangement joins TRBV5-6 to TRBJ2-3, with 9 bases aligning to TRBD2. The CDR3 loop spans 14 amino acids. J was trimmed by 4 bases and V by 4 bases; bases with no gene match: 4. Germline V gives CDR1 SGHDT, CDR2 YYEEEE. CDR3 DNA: TGTGCCAGCAGCCCGGGACTAGCAGCAGATACGCAGTATTTT. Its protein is CASSPGLAADTQYF.

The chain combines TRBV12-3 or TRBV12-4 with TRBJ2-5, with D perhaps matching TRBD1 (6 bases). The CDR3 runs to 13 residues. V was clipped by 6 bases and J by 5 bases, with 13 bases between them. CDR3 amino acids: CASSRTVLETQYF. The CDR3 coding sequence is TGTGCCAGCAGCAGGACAGTCCTGGAGACCCAGTACTTC.

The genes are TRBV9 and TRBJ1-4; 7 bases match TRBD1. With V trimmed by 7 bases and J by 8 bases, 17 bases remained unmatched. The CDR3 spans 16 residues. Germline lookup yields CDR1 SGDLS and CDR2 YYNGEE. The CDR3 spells CASSRRGLLSPEKLFF. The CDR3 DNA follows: TGTGCCAGCTCCCGGAGGGGGCTACTATCACCCGAAAAACTGTTTTTT.

CDR3 loop: CASSLTGVEPQHF. CDR3 coding DNA: TGTGCCAGCAGCTTGACAGGGGTCGAACCCCAGCATTTT. The gene calls are TRBV5-6 and TRBJ1-5; 7 nucleotides align to TRBD1. The CDR3 runs to 13 residues. V shed 1 base, J shed 10 bases, and the junction held 5 bases outside the gene matches. The germline V gene has CDR1 SGHDT and CDR2 YYEEEE.

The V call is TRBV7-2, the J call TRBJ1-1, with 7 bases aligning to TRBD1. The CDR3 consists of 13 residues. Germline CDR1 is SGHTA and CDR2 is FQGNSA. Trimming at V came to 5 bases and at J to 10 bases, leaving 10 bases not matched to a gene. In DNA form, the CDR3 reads TGTGCCAGCAGCCGGGACAGCGCTTTTGCAGCTTTCTTT. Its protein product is CASSRDSAFAAFF.

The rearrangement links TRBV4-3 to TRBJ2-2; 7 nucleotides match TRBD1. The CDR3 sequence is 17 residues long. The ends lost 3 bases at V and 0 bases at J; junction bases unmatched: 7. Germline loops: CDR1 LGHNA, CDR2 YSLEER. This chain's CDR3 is CASSHRDSETNTGELFF. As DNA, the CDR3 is TGCGCCAGCAGCCATCGGGACAGCGAGACGAACACCGGGGAGCTGTTTTTT.

The CDR3 sequence is CASSSAGTGGTEAFF. The CDR3 nucleotides read TGTGCCAGCAGCTCCGCCGGGACAGGGGGGACTGAAGCTTTCTTT. The chain couples TRBV13 to TRBJ1-1; 11 bases fit TRBD1. J gave up 5 bases and V 4 bases, and 6 bases lay outside the gene matches. This CDR3 is 15 amino acids long. Germline-derived CDR1 and CDR2 are PRHDT and FYEKMQ (reference sequence). Together with reference TRBV13 and TRBJ1-1, the CDR3 gives the full variable domain: AAGVIQSPRHLIKEKRETATLKCYPIPRHDTVYWYQQGPGQDPQFLISFYEKMQSDKGSIPDRFSAQQFSDYHSELNMSSLELGDSALYFCASSSAGTGGTEAFFGQGTRLTVV.

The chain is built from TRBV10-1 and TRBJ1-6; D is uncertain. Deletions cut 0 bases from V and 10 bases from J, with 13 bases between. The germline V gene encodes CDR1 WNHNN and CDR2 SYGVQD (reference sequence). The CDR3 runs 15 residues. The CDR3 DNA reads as TGCGCCAGCAGTGAGTCGAGGGCCGGGGAATCACCCCTCCACTTT. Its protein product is CASSESRAGESPLHF.

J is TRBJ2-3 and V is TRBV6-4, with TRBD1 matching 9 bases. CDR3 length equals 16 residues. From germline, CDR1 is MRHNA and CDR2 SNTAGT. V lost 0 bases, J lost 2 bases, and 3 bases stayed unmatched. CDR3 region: CASSDSTGGPTDTQYF. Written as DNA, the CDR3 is TGTGCCAGCAGTGACTCCACAGGGGGCCCCACAGATACGCAGTATTTT.

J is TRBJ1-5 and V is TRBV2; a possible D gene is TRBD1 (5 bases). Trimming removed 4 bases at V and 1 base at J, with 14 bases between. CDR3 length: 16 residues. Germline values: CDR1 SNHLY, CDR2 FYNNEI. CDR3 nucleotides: TGTGCCAGCAGTGCGGAGTTTGGGGGGAGCAATCAGCCCCAGCATTTT. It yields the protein CASSAEFGGSNQPQHF.

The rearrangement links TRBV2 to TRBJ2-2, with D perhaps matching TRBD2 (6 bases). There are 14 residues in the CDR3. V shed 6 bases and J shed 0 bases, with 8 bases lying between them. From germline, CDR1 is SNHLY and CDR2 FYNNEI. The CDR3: CASRLASNTGELFF. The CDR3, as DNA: TGTGCCAGCAGACTAGCCTCGAACACCGGGGAGCTGTTTTTT.

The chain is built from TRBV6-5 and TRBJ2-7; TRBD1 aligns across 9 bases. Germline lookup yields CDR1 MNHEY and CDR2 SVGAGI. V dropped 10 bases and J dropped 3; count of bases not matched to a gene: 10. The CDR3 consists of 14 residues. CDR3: CATRPGQGIYEQYF. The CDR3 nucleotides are TGTGCCACTCGACCGGGACAGGGCATCTACGAGCAGTACTTC.

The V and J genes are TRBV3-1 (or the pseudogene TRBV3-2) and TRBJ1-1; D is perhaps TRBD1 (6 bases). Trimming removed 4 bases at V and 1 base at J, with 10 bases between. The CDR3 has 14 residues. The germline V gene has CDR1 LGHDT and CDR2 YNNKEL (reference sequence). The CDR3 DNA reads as TGTGCCAGCAGCCCGAACAGGGCGAACACTGAAGCTTTCTTT. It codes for CASSPNRANTEAFF.

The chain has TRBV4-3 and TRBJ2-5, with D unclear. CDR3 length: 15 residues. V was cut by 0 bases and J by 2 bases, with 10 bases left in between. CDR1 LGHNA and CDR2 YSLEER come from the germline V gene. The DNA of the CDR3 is TGCGCCAGCAGCCAAGATTTGGCAGGTCAAGAGACCCAGTACTTC. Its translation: CASSQDLAGQETQYF.

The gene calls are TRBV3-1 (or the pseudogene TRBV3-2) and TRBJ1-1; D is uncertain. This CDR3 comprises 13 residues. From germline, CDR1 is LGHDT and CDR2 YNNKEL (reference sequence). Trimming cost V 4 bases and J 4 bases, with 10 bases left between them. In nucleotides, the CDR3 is TGTGCCAGCAGCCGGGTTGGAGGCACTGAAGCTTTCTTT. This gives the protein CASSRVGGTEAFF.

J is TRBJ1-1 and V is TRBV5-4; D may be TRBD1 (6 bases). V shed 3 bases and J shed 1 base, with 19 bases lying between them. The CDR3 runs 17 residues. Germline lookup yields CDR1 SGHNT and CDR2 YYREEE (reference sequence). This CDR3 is CASSSGIALGANTEAFF. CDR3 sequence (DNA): TGTGCCAGCAGCTCAGGGATCGCACTGGGGGCGAACACTGAAGCTTTCTTT. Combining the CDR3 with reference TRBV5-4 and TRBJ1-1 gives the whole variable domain ETGVTQSPTHLIKTRGQQVTLRCSSQSGHNTVSWYQQALGQGPQFIFQYYREEENGRGNFPPRFSGLQFPNYSSELNVNALELDDSALYLCASSSGIALGANTEAFFGQGTRLTVV.

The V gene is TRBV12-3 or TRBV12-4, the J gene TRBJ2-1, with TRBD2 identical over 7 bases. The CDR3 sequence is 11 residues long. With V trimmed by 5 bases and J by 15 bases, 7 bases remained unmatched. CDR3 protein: CASSLGGVAFF. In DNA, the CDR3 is TGTGCCAGCAGTCTTGGGGGGGTGGCGTTCTTC.

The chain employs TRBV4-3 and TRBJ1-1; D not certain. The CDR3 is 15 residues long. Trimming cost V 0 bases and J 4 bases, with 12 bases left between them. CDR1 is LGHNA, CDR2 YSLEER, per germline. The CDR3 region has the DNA TGCGCCAGCAGCCAAGATCCGTTCGGAGGCACTGAAGCTTTCTTT. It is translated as CASSQDPFGGTEAFF.